This TCR beta chain was identified during a study of OX40 agonist ivuxolimab in advanced cancers. Study-level points and caveats: Clonal expansion among partial responders at 0.1-3.0 mg/kg ranked near the lowest.

Trimming removed 2 bases from V and 3 bases from J, with 14 bases in between. The CDR3 runs 15 residues. CDR1 and CDR2 (germline): MDHEN, SYDVKM. This clone was found once. Its cognate antigen is unknown. Some clones are missing from TCRdb's copy, which holds only in-frame ones; the method was immunoSEQ multiplex PCR. The top ten clones hold roughly 11% of a sample with about 84,000 clones, around 94% of them seen once. Sequencing used CD4+ or CD8+ T cells sorted from blood, obtained in a trial of the OX40 agonist ivuxolimab. The chain recombines TRBV28 with TRBJ2-7, with a weak D call TRBD1 (6 bases). This TCR was recovered from an adult with an advanced solid tumor such as melanoma, head and neck, liver or kidney cancer. CDR3 amino acids: CASSLGSGQNYEQYF. CDR3 nucleotide sequence: TGTGCCAGCAGTTTAGGTTCCGGACAGAACTACGAGCAGTACTTC.